The T cell receptor beta chain under discussion was sequenced for a study of breast tumors, draining lymph nodes, adjacent tissues. The study, taken as a whole, reports: Data only fit, rather than demonstrated, lymph node origin of most tumor T cells. Compared with lymph nodes, tumors were less diverse; compared with nontumor tissue, more.

The lymph nodes were axillary draining lymph nodes from breast cancer patients. V shed 3 bases and J 7 bases; nucleotides not matched to a gene: 6. Germline V CDR1 and CDR2: SEHNR, FQNEAQ (reference sequence). The CDR3 is 14 amino acids. TCRdb processed the multiplex PCR reads anew with MiXCR; each CDR3 protein has one entry. Of about 100,000 distinct CDR3 sequences in the sample, 21% were seen once. This clonotype has at least ten counts. Its cognate antigen is unknown. The receptor was derived from a female donor with breast cancer. Some clones in this sample may be carry-over from other donors' samples. The gene calls are TRBV7-9 and TRBJ2-1; 7 nucleotides align to TRBD2. Material: axillary lymph node tissue. DNA for the CDR3: TGTGCCAGCAGCTTGGGCGGGAGCGGTAATGAGCAGTTCTTC. Translating gives CASSLGGSGNEQFF.